This record covers a single T cell receptor (beta chain). V was pared by 3 bases and J by 4 bases, with 16 bases between. The CDR3 spans 15 residues. Germline-derived CDR1 and CDR2 are LNHDA and SQIVND (reference sequence). The sample originates from a study of control samples from healthy donors and cancer patients. Libraries were prepared by immunoSEQ multiplex PCR; TCRdb keeps only in-frame clonotypes and omits some of them. The sample carries approximately 81,000 clones, roughly 94% recorded once. This clonotype was obtained from a woman between 18 and 30 years old in good health. The sequencing input was blood. This chain links TRBV19 with TRBJ2-7; no clear D gene. CDR3: CASSMKRLFGYEQYF. For the CDR3, the DNA is TGTGCCAGTAGTATGAAGCGCTTATTCGGGTACGAGCAGTACTTC.